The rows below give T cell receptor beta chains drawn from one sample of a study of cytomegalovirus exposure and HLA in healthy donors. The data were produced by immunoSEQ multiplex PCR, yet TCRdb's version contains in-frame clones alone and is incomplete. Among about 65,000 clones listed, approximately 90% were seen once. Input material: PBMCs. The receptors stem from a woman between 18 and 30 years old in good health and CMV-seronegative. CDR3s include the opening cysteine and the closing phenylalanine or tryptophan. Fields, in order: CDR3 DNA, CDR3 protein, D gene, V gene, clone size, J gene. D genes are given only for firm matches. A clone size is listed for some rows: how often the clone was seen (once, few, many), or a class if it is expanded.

TGTGCTACCAAGGGGATTGAATCCTACGAGCAGTACTTC,CATKGIESYEQYF,-,TRBV2,once,TRBJ2-7
TGCGCCAGCAGTGAGGGGGTCCAGCGGGAACAACTCACAGATACGCAGTATTTT,CASSEGVQREQLTDTQYF,TRBD2,TRBV10-1,-,TRBJ2-3
TGCAGCGCTATGTCTAGCGCGAAAGAGACCCAGTACTTC,CSAMSSAKETQYF,-,TRBV29-1,-,TRBJ2-5
TGTCCTCGAGCCGGCGCCGGGGGTCAGCCCCAGCATTTT,CPRAGAGGQPQHF,-,TRBV14,-,TRBJ1-5
TGTGCCAGCAGCCTCCGGGGTAGTACCGGGGAGCTGTTTTTT,CASSLRGSTGELFF,-,TRBV11-3,-,TRBJ2-2
TGTGCCAGCAGCTTAGATCGACGGGGGGGCATCGTTTCCCTTCATGATACGCAGTATTTT,CASSLDRRGGIVSLHDTQYF,TRBD2,TRBV11-2,-,TRBJ2-3
TGTGCCTGGAGGGTCTCCGGGTACGAGCAGTACTTC,CAWRVSGYEQYF,-,TRBV30,-,TRBJ2-7
TGTGCCAGTAGTATAGGGCCGACCTACGAGCAGTACTTC,CASSIGPTYEQYF,-,TRBV19,-,TRBJ2-7
TGTGCCAGCAGCGACACGACTTACGGGACAGGGGTCTACGAGCAGTACTTC,CASSDTTYGTGVYEQYF,TRBD1,TRBV7-9,-,TRBJ2-7
TGCGCCAGCAGCTTGGGGCGGGGGACTAGCTCGGGGGAGCAGTACTTC,CASSLGRGTSSGEQYF,TRBD2,TRBV5-1,-,TRBJ2-7
TGCGCCAGCAGTCACTCAATATCGATGAGAAATAGCAATCAGCCCCAGCATTTT,CASSHSISMRNSNQPQHF,-,TRBV23-1,-,TRBJ1-5
TGTGCCAGCTCACCTCAGGGACAGGGGTACTATCAGCCCCAGCATTTT,CASSPQGQGYYQPQHF,TRBD1,TRBV18,-,TRBJ1-5
TGTGCCAGCAGCTTAGTAAATGAGCAGTTCTTC,CASSLVNEQFF,-,TRBV11-2,-,TRBJ2-1
TGTGCCAGCAGCTTAGGTTTTGGCCCCGGGGGTACGCAGTATTTT,CASSLGFGPGGTQYF,-,TRBV11-2,-,TRBJ2-3
TGCGCCAGCAGCTTGGCCACCTCAGCGACAGATACGCAGTATTTT,CASSLATSATDTQYF,-,TRBV5-1,-,TRBJ2-3
TGTGCCAGCAGCCAAGGGGGGCCGTCAGATACGCAGTATTTT,CASSQGGPSDTQYF,-,TRBV4-2,-,TRBJ2-3
TGCGCCAGCAGCCCGGGACTAGGTTTGGGCTATGGCTACACCTTC,CASSPGLGLGYGYTF,-,TRBV5-1,-,TRBJ1-2
TGCGCCAGCAGCCGTCTAGCGGGGGAAGAGACCCAGTACTTC,CASSRLAGEETQYF,TRBD2,TRBV5-1,-,TRBJ2-5
TGTGCCAGCAGCTCAGGACAGCCCGGGGAGACCCAGTACTTC,CASSSGQPGETQYF,-,TRBV2,-,TRBJ2-5
TGTGCCAGCAGCCTACCCCTAGCGGGAGGGCCTGGTGAGCAGTTCTTC,CASSLPLAGGPGEQFF,TRBD2,TRBV7-9,-,TRBJ2-1
TGTGCCAGCAGTGTCTCTAGCGGGGATGAGCAGTTCTTC,CASSVSSGDEQFF,TRBD2,TRBV27,-,TRBJ2-1
TGCAGTATCGGGGTCCCGGTTGGGAACAATGAGCAGTTCTTC,CSIGVPVGNNEQFF,-,TRBV29-1,-,TRBJ2-1
TGTGCCACTAACCGGGACACCTACAATGAGCAGTTCTTC,CATNRDTYNEQFF,-,TRBV6-1,-,TRBJ2-1
TGTGCCATCAGAACGGGAGAGAACACTGAAGCTTTCTTT,CAIRTGENTEAFF,-,TRBV10-3,-,TRBJ1-1
TGTGCCTGGAGTCTTCAGGGCCCCGGGGAGCTGTTTTTT,CAWSLQGPGELFF,-,TRBV30,-,TRBJ2-2
TGCGCCAGCAGCCAAGAGTTAAGGGGGTGGGGAGGCTACACCTTC,CASSQELRGWGGYTF,-,TRBV4-1,-,TRBJ1-2
TGTGCCAGCAGCCAAGAAGTTTGGGCTAGCGGCCCCTCCTACGAGCAGTACTTC,CASSQEVWASGPSYEQYF,TRBD2,TRBV13,once,TRBJ2-7
TGTGCCAGCAGTCTAATCACCGGGGAGCTGTTTTTT,CASSLITGELFF,-,TRBV27,once,TRBJ2-2
TGTGCCAGCAGTCTACAGGGGGGCAACACCGGGGAGCTGTTTTTT,CASSLQGGNTGELFF,TRBD1,TRBV6-4,few,TRBJ2-2